This record concerns one T cell receptor (beta chain) sequence. The record originates from a study of blood T cell repertoires in COVID-19. Study-wide context: Sample material is recorded as cDNA or gDNA derived from T cells, B-cell-depleted T cells, or PBMCs.

Per the germline V gene, CDR1 is KGHSH and CDR2 is LQKENI. After removal of 6 bases from V and 7 bases from J, the junction contained 13 bases not matched to a gene. The CDR3 has 15 amino acids. Cohorts were determined from participant-reported clinical history. Recovered Cohort 3 donors showed two negative PCRs, clearance, or symptom resolution. The table came from immunoSEQ multiplex PCR; TCRdb's copy has only in-frame clones and leaves some out. The table shows a few hundred thousand clones, with 85% occurring only once. Sequenced: PBMCs or T cells enriched from blood (not recorded which). This chain links TRBV18 with TRBJ1-1; the match to TRBD1 covers 8 bases. The receptor was derived from a man aged 40-55 years who had recovered from COVID-19. The CDR3 DNA reads as TGTGCCAGCTCCCCCGGGCAGGGGGCGCGAGGTGAAGCTTTCTTT. Its protein is CASSPGQGARGEAFF.